What follows is one TCR beta chain and its context. This same CDR3 is encoded by further DNA sequences in the sample. Per the original data handling: Estimates of nucleated cell counts were drawn from the amplification of reference gene primers. The data were produced by immunoSEQ multiplex PCR, yet TCRdb's version contains in-frame clones alone and is incomplete. V, J and clone size reflect that table, while D and trimming were determined from the DNA. The sample shows 150,000 or so clones, roughly nine tenths of them seen only once. The data belong to a study of blood T cell repertoires in COVID-19. The ends lost 5 bases at V and 5 bases at J; junction bases unmatched: 6. Germline CDR1 is LNHDA and CDR2 is SQIVND (reference sequence). This CDR3 contains 14 residues.

The sample taken for sequencing was peripheral blood. This chain uses TRBV19 with TRBJ2-5; 9 nucleotides line up with TRBD1. This sequence was found in a man between 60 and 75 years old with active or convalescent COVID-19. CDR3 amino acids: CASSETGGRETQYF. The CDR3 bases are TGTGCCAGTAGTGAAACAGGGGGCCGTGAGACCCAGTACTTC. The complete variable domain, with remaining parts taken from reference TRBV19 and TRBJ2-5, reads DGGITQSPKYLFRKEGQNVTLSCEQNLNHDAMYWYRQDPGQGLRLIYYSQIVNDFQKGDIAEGYSVSREKKESFPLTVTSAQKNPTAFYLCASSETGGRETQYFGPGTRLLVL.